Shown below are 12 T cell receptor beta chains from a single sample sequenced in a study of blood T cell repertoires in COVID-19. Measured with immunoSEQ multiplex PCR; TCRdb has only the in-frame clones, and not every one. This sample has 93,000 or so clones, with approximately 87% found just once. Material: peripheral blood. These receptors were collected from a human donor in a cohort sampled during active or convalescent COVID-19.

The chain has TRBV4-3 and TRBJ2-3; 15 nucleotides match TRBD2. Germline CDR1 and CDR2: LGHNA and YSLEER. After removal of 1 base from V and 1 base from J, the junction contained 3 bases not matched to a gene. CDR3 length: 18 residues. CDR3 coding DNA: TGCGCCAGCAGCCAAGGGACTAGCGGGGGGGGTGGCACAGATACGCAGTATTTT. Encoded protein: CASSQGTSGGGGTDTQYF.

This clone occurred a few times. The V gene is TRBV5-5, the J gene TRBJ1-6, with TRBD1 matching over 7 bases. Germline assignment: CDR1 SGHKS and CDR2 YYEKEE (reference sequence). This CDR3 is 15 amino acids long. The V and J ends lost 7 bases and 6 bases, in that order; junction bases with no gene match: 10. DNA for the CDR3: TGTGCCAGCGATCTAGAGGGGGCGAGTAATTCACCCCTCCACTTT. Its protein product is CASDLEGASNSPLHF.

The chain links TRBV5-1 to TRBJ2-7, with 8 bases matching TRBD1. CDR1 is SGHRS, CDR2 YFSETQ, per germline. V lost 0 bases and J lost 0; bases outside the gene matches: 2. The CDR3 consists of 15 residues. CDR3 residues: CASSLGTGSSYEQYF. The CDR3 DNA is TGCGCCAGCAGCTTGGGGACAGGGAGCTCCTACGAGCAGTACTTC. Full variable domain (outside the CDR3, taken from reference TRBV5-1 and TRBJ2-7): KAGVTQTPRYLIKTRGQQVTLSCSPISGHRSVSWYQQTPGQGLQFLFEYFSETQRNKGNFPGRFSGRQFSNSRSEMNVSTLELGDSALYLCASSLGTGSSYEQYFGPGTRLTVT.

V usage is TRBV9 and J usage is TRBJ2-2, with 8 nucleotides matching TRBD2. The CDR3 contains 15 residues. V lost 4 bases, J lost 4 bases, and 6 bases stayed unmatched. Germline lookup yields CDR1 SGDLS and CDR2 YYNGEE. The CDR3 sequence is CASSLAGRGTGELFF. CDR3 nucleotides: TGTGCCAGCAGCTTAGCGGGGAGGGGCACCGGGGAGCTGTTTTTT.

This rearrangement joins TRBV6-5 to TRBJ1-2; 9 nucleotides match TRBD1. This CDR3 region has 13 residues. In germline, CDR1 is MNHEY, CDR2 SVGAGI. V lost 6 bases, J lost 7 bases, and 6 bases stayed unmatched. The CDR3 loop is CASSGQGYIGYTF. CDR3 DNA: TGTGCCAGCAGCGGACAGGGGTACATTGGCTACACCTTC.

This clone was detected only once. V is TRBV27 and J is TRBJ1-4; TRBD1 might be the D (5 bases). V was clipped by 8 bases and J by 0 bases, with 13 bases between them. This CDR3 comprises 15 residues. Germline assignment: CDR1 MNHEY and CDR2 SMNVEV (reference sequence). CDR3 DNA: TGTGCCAGCCGGCGGGGGGGAGCAACTAATGAAAAACTGTTTTTT. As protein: CASRRGGATNEKLFF.

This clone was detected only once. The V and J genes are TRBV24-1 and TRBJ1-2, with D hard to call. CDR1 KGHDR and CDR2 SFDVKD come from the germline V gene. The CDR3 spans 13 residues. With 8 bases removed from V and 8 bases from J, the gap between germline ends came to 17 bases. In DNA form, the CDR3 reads TGTGCCACCACCCAAGGAGGGTTCGGCGGCTACACCTTC. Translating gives CATTQGGFGGYTF.

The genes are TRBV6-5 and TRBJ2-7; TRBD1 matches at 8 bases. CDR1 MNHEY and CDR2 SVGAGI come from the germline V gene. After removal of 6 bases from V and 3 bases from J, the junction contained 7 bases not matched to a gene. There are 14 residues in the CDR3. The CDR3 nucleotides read TGTGCCAGCAGAGACGGACAGGGCCTCTACGAGCAGTACTTC. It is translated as CASRDGQGLYEQYF.

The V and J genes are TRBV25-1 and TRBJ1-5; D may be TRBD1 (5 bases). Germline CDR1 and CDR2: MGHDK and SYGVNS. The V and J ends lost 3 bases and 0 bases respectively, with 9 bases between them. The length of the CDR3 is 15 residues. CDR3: CASSDEGDSNQPQHF. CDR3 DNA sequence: TGTGCCAGCAGTGATGAAGGGGATAGCAATCAGCCCCAGCATTTT.

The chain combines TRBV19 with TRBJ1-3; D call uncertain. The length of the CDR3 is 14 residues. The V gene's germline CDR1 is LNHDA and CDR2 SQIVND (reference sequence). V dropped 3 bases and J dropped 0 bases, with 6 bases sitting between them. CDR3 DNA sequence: TGTGCCAGTAGTATGTACAGCTCTGGAAACACCATATATTTT. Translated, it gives CASSMYSSGNTIYF.

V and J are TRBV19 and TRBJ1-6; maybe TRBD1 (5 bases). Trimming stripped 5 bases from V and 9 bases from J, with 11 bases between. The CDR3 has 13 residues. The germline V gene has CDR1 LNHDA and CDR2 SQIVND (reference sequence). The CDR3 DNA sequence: TGTGCCAGTAGTGCGGGGCTGGCTTCACCCCTCCACTTT. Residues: CASSAGLASPLHF.

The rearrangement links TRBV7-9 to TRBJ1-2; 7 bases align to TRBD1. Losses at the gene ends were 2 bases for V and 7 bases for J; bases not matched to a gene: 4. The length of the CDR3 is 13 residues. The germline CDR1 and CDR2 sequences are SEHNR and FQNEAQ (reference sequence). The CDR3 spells CASSLFGTAGYTF. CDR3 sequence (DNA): TGTGCCAGCAGCTTATTCGGGACAGCTGGCTACACCTTC. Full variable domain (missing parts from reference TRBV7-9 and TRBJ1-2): DTGVSQNPRHKITKRGQNVTFRCDPISEHNRLYWYRQTLGQGPEFLTYFQNEAQLEKSRLLSDRFSAERPKGSFSTLEIQRTEQGDSAMYLCASSLFGTAGYTFGSGTRLTVV.